Included here is one T cell receptor (beta chain) sequence, with context. With 0 bases clipped from V and 8 bases from J, the junction kept 7 bases outside the gene matches. CDR3 size: 15 residues. Germline V gives CDR1 MNHEY, CDR2 SVGAGI. This specimen belongs to a study of blood T cell repertoires in COVID-19. Study information: The United States, Italy and Spain provided the acute and convalescent COVID-19 samples. Sources were T cells, B-cell-depleted T cells, or PBMCs; the material itself was cDNA or gDNA.

Original processing notes: Estimation of nucleated cell counts relied on the amplification of reference gene primers. Generated by immunoSEQ multiplex PCR, the TCRdb table keeps only in-frame clones and is missing some. V and J calls and clone size are copied from that table; D and trimming were computed from the DNA. The profile shows a few hundred thousand clones, about 87% of them singletons. Sample: peripheral blood. The TCR originated in a woman under 40 who had recovered from COVID-19. The rearrangement links TRBV6-5 to TRBJ2-4; 7 bases map to TRBD2. This CDR3 is CASSYSRGGGDIQYF. Written as DNA, the CDR3 is TGTGCCAGCAGTTACTCTCGGGGCGGGGGTGACATTCAGTACTTC.